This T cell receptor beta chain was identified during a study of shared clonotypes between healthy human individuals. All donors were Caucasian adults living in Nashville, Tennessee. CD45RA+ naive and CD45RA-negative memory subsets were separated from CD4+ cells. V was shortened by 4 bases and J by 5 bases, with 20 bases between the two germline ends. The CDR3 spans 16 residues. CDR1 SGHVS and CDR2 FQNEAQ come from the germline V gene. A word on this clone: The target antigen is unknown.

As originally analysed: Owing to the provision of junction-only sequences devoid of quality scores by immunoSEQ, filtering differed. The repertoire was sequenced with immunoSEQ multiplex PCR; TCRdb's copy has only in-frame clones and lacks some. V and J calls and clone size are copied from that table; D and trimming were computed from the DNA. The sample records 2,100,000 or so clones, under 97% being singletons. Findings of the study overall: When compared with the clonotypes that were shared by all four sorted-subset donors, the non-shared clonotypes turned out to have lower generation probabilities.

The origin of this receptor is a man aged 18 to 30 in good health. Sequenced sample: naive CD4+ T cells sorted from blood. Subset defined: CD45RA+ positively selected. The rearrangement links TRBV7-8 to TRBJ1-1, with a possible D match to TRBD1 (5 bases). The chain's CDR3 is CASSSLGGGWGTEAFF. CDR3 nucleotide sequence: TGTGCCAGCAGCTCCTTGGGTGGAGGGTGGGGGACTGAAGCTTTCTTT.